This note documents a single TCR beta chain sequence. This specimen belongs to a study of T cell changes during pregnancy in multiple sclerosis. The protocol was immunoSEQ multiplex PCR, while the TCRdb copy is restricted to in-frame clones and leaves out a portion. The sample holds 80,000 or so clones; 94% are singletons and the top ten take approximately 0.92%. Germline-derived CDR1 and CDR2 are SGHVS and FQNEAQ. Trimming pared 4 bases from V and 0 bases from J, leaving 13 bases between. The CDR3 runs 16 residues. The sample consisted of peripheral blood, taken in the second trimester of pregnancy. This sequence was found in a female donor in good health, enrolled as a control in a pregnancy study. V gene TRBV7-8 combines with J gene TRBJ2-1; D perhaps matches TRBD2 (5 bases). In DNA form, the CDR3 reads TGTGCCAGCAGCTCCCTTAGCGAGAGCTCCTACAATGAGCAGTTCTTC. It encodes CASSSLSESSYNEQFF.